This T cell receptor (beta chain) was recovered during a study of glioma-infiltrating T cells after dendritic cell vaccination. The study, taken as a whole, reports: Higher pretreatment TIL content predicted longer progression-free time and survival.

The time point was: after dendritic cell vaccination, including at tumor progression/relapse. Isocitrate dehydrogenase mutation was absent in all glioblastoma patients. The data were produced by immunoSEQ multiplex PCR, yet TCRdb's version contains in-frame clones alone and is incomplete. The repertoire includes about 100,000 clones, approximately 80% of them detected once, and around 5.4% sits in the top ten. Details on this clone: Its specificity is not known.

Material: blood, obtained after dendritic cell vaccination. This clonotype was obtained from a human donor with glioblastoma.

CDR3 DNA sequence: TGTGCCAGCTCACCACAGATAGCGGAAGAGACCCAGTACTTC. Translating gives CASSPQIAEETQYF. This rearrangement joins TRBV18 to TRBJ2-5, with D tentatively TRBD2 (6 bases). Germline V gives CDR1 KGHSH, CDR2 LQKENI. The CDR3 runs 14 residues. The V end lost 1 base, the J end lost 3 bases, and 9 bases lay between the germline ends.